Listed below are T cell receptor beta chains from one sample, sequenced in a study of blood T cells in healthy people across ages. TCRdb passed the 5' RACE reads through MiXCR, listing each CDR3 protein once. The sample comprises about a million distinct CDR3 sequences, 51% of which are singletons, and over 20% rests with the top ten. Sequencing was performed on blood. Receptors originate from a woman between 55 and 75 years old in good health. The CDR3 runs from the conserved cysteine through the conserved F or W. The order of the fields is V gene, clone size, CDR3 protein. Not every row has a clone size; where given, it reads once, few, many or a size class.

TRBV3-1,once,CASSPAWDGSTDTQCF
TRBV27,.,CASSWAGGNQPQHF
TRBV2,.,CASTGGYGQYF
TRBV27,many,CASSLSADRLTDTQYF
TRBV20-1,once,CSASYGTDATNEKLFF
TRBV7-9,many,CASSLDTQYF
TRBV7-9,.,CASSIFSGRENEQFF
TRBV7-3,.,CASSFSLSGTNTGELFF
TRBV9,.,CASSSGDSLSGYTF
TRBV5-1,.,CASTLDGTTREQYF
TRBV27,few,CASSGEGTSGPYEQYF
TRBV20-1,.,CSARAGGGINQPQHF
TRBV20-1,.,CSAPTLAGASYNEQFF
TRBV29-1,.,CSVTESSYNEQFF
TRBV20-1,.,CSADQVRGKTQYF
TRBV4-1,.,CASSQAVWRGRLETQYF
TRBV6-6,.,CASHILGRDGAFF
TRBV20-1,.,CSARDGSGKGGSDTQYF
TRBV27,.,CASRVGGPAGSAQHF
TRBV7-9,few,CASSLAPQYEQYF
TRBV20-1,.,CSARAGAQGGEQYF
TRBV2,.,CASRKDRGDYEQYF
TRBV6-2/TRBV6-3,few,CASSYSERESGTQYF
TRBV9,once,CASSPGGGASTEAFF
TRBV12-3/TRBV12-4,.,CASSWDREDSPLHF
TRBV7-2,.,CASSLVFTSYNEQYF
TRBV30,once,CAWREGESWYEQYF
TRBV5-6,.,CASSRPADGRGYTF
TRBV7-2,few,CASSLGDTYFEQYF
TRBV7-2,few,CASSLTGTATYEQYF
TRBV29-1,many,CSVTGARETQYF
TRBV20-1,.,CSARVPRGAGGPTDTQYF